This entry lists 21 T cell receptor beta chains sequenced from one sample in a study of T-cell memory formation after mild COVID-19. TCRdb redid the calling of the 5' RACE reads with MiXCR, one entry per CDR3 protein. The sample lists about 410,000 distinct CDR3 sequences, 20% to 25% seen once, with around 13% in the top ten. The specimen sequenced was PBMCs or a T cell subset sorted from them (not recorded which). These receptors originate from an adult woman who had mild COVID-19 (a few samples of this study predate the infection). Cell type and time point are not known.

This clonotype was observed a few times. V is TRBV2 and J is TRBJ2-7, with 7 nucleotides matching TRBD1. Germline CDR1 is SNHLY and CDR2 is FYNNEI. V lost 2 bases, J lost 2 bases, and 6 bases stayed unmatched. The CDR3 is 15 residues long. The CDR3 DNA sequence: TGTGCCAGCAGTGAACGGACAGGTTATACCTACGAGCAGTACTTC. Protein sequence: CASSERTGYTYEQYF.

J is TRBJ2-7 and V is TRBV20-1; possible D gene TRBD2, 6 bases. Germline V gives CDR1 DFQATT, CDR2 SNEGSKA (reference sequence). The CDR3 extends over 16 amino acids. Trimming pared 0 bases from V and 2 bases from J, leaving 17 bases between. CDR3 in amino acids: CSARDERIAAAYEQYF. The CDR3 nucleotides are TGCAGTGCTAGAGATGAGCGAATAGCGGCTGCCTACGAGCAGTACTTC.

V gene TRBV27 combines with J gene TRBJ1-1, with 9 bases lining up with TRBD1. J was trimmed by 0 bases and V by 6 bases; bases with no gene match: 8. Germline V CDR1 and CDR2: MNHEY, SMNVEV (reference sequence). CDR3 size: 16 residues. This CDR3 is CASSRTGTGLNTEAFF. Here the CDR3 DNA reads TGTGCCAGCAGCAGAACCGGGACAGGGCTGAACACTGAAGCTTTCTTT.

The chain is built from TRBV6-6 and TRBJ2-2; D unclear. Trimming pared 6 bases from V and 3 bases from J, leaving 14 bases between. Germline CDR1 and CDR2: MNHNY and SVGAGI (reference sequence). This CDR3 spans 15 amino acids. The CDR3 coding sequence is TGTGCCAGCAGCCCCCCTCGTGACGACACCGGGGAGCTGTTTTTT. This encodes CASSPPRDDTGELFF.

This chain uses TRBV24-1 with TRBJ2-5, with a possible D match to TRBD1 (6 bases). Trimming left V 5 bases short and J 5 bases short, with 17 bases between. The CDR3 covers 15 residues. Germline V gene lookup returns CDR1 KGHDR and CDR2 SFDVKD. The CDR3 sequence is CATSAPVGGGETQYF. DNA for the CDR3: TGTGCCACCAGTGCCCCCGTTGGGGGCGGCGAGACCCAGTACTTC.

Written as DNA, the CDR3 is TGTGCCAGCAGCGTACATTACGCCGGGACAGGGTTTTATGGCTACACCTTC. Encoded protein: CASSVHYAGTGFYGYTF. This sequence joins TRBV9 and TRBJ1-2; 9 bases map to TRBD1. The V gene end was trimmed by 1 base and the J gene end by 5 bases; junction bases not matched to a gene: 12. Germline values: CDR1 SGDLS, CDR2 YYNGEE. This CDR3 spans 17 amino acids.

This chain joins TRBV6-1 and TRBJ1-5; perhaps TRBD1 as D (6 bases). CDR3 size: 14 residues. Trimming pared 7 bases from V and 6 bases from J, leaving 16 bases between. In germline, CDR1 is MNHNS, CDR2 SASEGT. DNA of the CDR3: TGTGCCAGCACTGTAGGGGGGGGGCCTCAGCCCCAGCATTTT. Translation: CASTVGGGPQPQHF.

This clonotype was detected only a few times. The genes are TRBV29-1 and TRBJ2-7; D may be TRBD1 (5 bases). This CDR3 has 12 amino acids. V was cut by 5 bases and J by 3 bases, with 11 bases left in between. Germline V gene sequence: CDR1 SQVTM, CDR2 ANQGSEA. CDR3 DNA: TGCAGCGTTCTCCTCAGGGACTACGAGCAGTACTTC. Protein: CSVLLRDYEQYF.

The chain links TRBV7-2 to TRBJ2-5, with 7 bases matching TRBD1. CDR1 and CDR2 (germline): SGHTA, FQGNSA. With V trimmed by 5 bases and J by 3 bases, 9 bases remained unmatched. This CDR3 has 15 amino acids. CDR3 in amino acids: CASSRQGNIKETQYF. As DNA, the CDR3 is TGTGCCAGCAGCCGACAGGGAAATATTAAAGAGACCCAGTACTTC.

Only a few counts were recorded for this clonotype. The chain carries TRBV5-1 and TRBJ2-7; D might be TRBD1 (6 bases). Germline V gene data show CDR1 as SGHRS and CDR2 as YFSETQ. CDR3 length: 14 residues. The V end lost 2 bases, the J end lost 4 bases, and 13 bases lay between the germline ends. As DNA, the CDR3 is TGCGCCAGCAGCTTAATACAGGGTGCGTACGAGCAGTACTTC. Protein product: CASSLIQGAYEQYF.

The rearrangement uses TRBV29-1 and TRBJ2-3, with D tentatively TRBD2 (6 bases). CDR3 length: 15 residues. V was shortened by 4 bases and J by 2 bases, with 16 bases between the two germline ends. From germline, CDR1 is SQVTM and CDR2 ANQGSEA. CDR3 DNA sequence: TGCAGCGTTGTTCCCGGGAGTAGAAACACAGATACGCAGTATTTT. Protein sequence: CSVVPGSRNTDTQYF.

This chain uses TRBV5-5 with TRBJ2-4; 7 positions agree with TRBD2. The germline V gene encodes CDR1 SGHKS and CDR2 YYEKEE (reference sequence). Trimming took 2 bases from V and 7 from J; bases not matched to a gene: 6. This CDR3 comprises 14 residues. This CDR3 reads CASSFNGGGNIQYF. CDR3 coding DNA: TGTGCCAGCAGCTTTAACGGGGGAGGGAACATTCAGTACTTC. The full variable domain, its missing parts supplied by reference TRBV5-5 and TRBJ2-4, is DAGVTQSPTHLIKTRGQQVTLRCSPISGHKSVSWYQQVLGQGPQFIFQYYEKEERGRGNFPDRFSARQFPNYSSELNVNALLLGDSALYLCASSFNGGGNIQYFGAGTRLSVL.

This clonotype was counted only a few times. The chain is built from TRBV12-3 or TRBV12-4 and TRBJ2-3; 11 nucleotides align to TRBD2. The CDR3 is 14 residues long. J was trimmed by 5 bases and V by 5 bases; bases with no gene match: 3. CDR3 region: CASSHGTSGDTQYF. In nucleotides, the CDR3 is TGTGCCAGCAGTCACGGGACTAGCGGAGATACGCAGTATTTT.

This clonotype was picked up a small number of times. The chain joins TRBV19 to TRBJ1-1, with a weak D call TRBD1 (5 bases). The CDR3 contains 13 residues. The germline CDR1 and CDR2 sequences are LNHDA and SQIVND (reference sequence). Trimming shortened V by 3 bases and J by 3 bases, and 8 bases separated the two germline ends. CDR3 coding DNA: TGTGCCAGTAGTATGAAAGGGGACACTGAAGCTTTCTTT. This gives the protein CASSMKGDTEAFF.

The V and J genes are TRBV27 and TRBJ2-3; 10 bases line up with TRBD2. Germline-derived CDR1 and CDR2 are MNHEY and SMNVEV (reference sequence). There are 15 residues in the CDR3. Unmatched junction bases numbered 8, after V lost 6 bases and J lost 5 bases. In nucleotides, the CDR3 is TGTGCCAGCAGCCCAGCGGGGGGGCGGGGAGATACGCAGTATTTT. This gives the protein CASSPAGGRGDTQYF.

This clonotype was detected a few times. This chain connects TRBV5-1 to TRBJ2-2; TRBD1 or TRBD2 may be the D gene (5 bases each). The CDR3 covers 15 residues. Trimming removed 2 bases from V and 1 base from J, with 9 bases in between. Germline lookup yields CDR1 SGHRS and CDR2 YFSETQ. The CDR3 coding sequence is TGCGCCAGCAGCTTAGGGGAGATGAACACCGGGGAGCTGTTTTTT. This translates into CASSLGEMNTGELFF.

V usage is TRBV6-2 or TRBV6-3 and J usage is TRBJ1-2; no definite D call. The germline V and J ends were trimmed by 3 bases and 2 bases, with 7 bases remaining between them. This CDR3 has 13 residues. The germline gives CDR1 MNHEY, CDR2 SVGEGT. CDR3 DNA: TGTGCCAGCAGTTATACAGCGAACTATGGCTACACCTTC. Protein: CASSYTANYGYTF.

CDR3 loop: CASSLGAGGPDTQYF. The CDR3 nucleotides read TGCGCCAGCAGCTTGGGCGCGGGAGGCCCAGATACGCAGTATTTT. The rearrangement joins TRBV5-1 to TRBJ2-3; 8 bases are shared with TRBD2. J lost 4 bases, V lost 0 bases, and 4 bases had no gene match. Germline V gene data show CDR1 as SGHRS and CDR2 as YFSETQ. The CDR3 has 15 amino acids.

This clonotype was detected a few times. This sequence joins TRBV20-1 and TRBJ2-3; TRBD2 matches at 8 bases. Per the germline V gene, CDR1 is DFQATT and CDR2 is SNEGSKA (reference sequence). The J segment lost 1 base and the V segment lost 0 bases, leaving 6 bases of the junction unmatched. The CDR3 loop spans 16 amino acids. The CDR3 nucleotides read TGCAGTGCTAGAGATCACGGGGGGGCCGGCACAGATACGCAGTATTTT. Encoded protein: CSARDHGGAGTDTQYF.

Here the CDR3 DNA reads TGTGCCATCAGGCCTGACAGAGCTAACTATGGCTACACCTTC. Its protein product is CAIRPDRANYGYTF. The chain recombines TRBV10-3 with TRBJ1-2; a weak D match, TRBD1 (5 bases). CDR1 and CDR2 from the germline V gene are ENHRY and SYGVKD. V shed 6 bases and J shed 0 bases, with 11 bases lying between them. The CDR3 has 14 amino acids.

This rearrangement joins TRBV5-1 to TRBJ1-2; D gene unclear. Trimming took 0 bases from V and 5 from J, leaving 11 bases between them. The CDR3 is 14 residues long. Germline V CDR1 and CDR2: SGHRS, YFSETQ. The DNA for the CDR3 is TGCGCCAGCAGCTTGGGGGCGGGCCGGTATGGCTACACCTTC. This translates into CASSLGAGRYGYTF.